This T cell receptor (beta chain) was observed in a study of OX40 agonist ivuxolimab in advanced cancers. In the study overall: Every 2 weeks, patients received ivuxolimab intravenously, dosed at 0.01 to 10 mg/kg. The diagnoses of dose-escalation patients were hepatocellular carcinoma, melanoma, renal cell or head and neck cancer. The mean age was approximately 60 years, ranging from 23 to 79, with 82.7% of participants male.

Profiling relied on immunoSEQ multiplex PCR, and the TCRdb table lists in-frame clones only, not all of them. The sample has over 35,000 clones, roughly 81% seen once. The germline gives CDR1 SGHTA, CDR2 FQGNSA. The V and J ends lost 2 bases and 4 bases, in that order; junction bases with no gene match: 6. This CDR3 is built from 15 residues. This chain joins TRBV7-2 and TRBJ2-7; TRBD2 matches at 9 bases. This receptor was taken from an adult with an advanced solid tumor such as melanoma, head and neck, liver or kidney cancer. Sequenced here: CD4+ or CD8+ T cells sorted from blood, sampled in a trial of the OX40 agonist ivuxolimab. CDR3 region: CASSLSGGSLYEQYF. The CDR3 coding sequence is TGTGCCAGCAGCTTAAGCGGGGGGAGCCTTTACGAGCAGTACTTC.